This entry describes one T cell receptor (beta chain). Antigen specificity is unknown. V shed 4 bases, J shed 0 bases, and the junction held 6 bases outside the gene matches. Germline lookup yields CDR1 SGHTA and CDR2 FQGTGA. The CDR3 contains 18 residues. The source of the sample is a study of cytomegalovirus exposure and HLA in healthy donors. Study context: A subsequent analysis reported that the 120 or so validation repertoires were produced on the same platform that had also been used for the roughly 670 first-cohort repertoires. Study-level findings and limits: Subsequent analysis found a tendency for first-cohort TCR clusters to co-occur within the 95 to 150 validation repertoires. According to the study, 160 or so TCR beta chains were cytomegalovirus-associated. It was confirmed in vitro that a few of the CMV-associated chains were specific for CMV antigens.

Profiled with immunoSEQ multiplex PCR; TCRdb holds only in-frame clones, not every one. Of 50,000 to 65,000 clones listed, 95% are singletons. This clonotype originated in a woman under 30 in good health and CMV-seropositive. Sequences were obtained from PBMCs. The J gene is TRBJ2-3, the V gene TRBV7-3, with 14 nucleotides matching TRBD2. CDR3 sequence (DNA): TGTGCCAGCAGCTCACCGGGACTAGCGGGGGCTAGCACAGATACGCAGTATTTT. Translated: CASSSPGLAGASTDTQYF.